The rows below give T cell receptor beta chains drawn from one sample of a study of shared clonotypes between healthy human individuals. Only in-frame clones appear in the TCRdb table, and some are missing; sequencing was by immunoSEQ multiplex PCR. The sample has fewer than 600,000 clones; about 76% are singletons. Sequenced input: PBMCs. The receptors come from a middle-aged woman in good health. Some clones in this sample may be carry-over from other donors' samples. Both conserved end residues are part of each CDR3. A D gene is named only where the DNA matches it firmly. Not every row has a clone size; where given, it reads once, few, many or a size class.

size: -; D: TRBD2; V: TRBV10-2; J: TRBJ2-7; DNA: TGCGCCAGCAGGACAGCGACTAGCGGGCTCGCCTACGAGCAGTACTTC; CDR3: CASRTATSGLAYEQYF
size: -; D: -; V: TRBV27; J: TRBJ2-2; DNA: TGTGCCAGCAGTTTACTTTTGGCTAGCGAGATCACCGGGGAGCTGTTTTTT; CDR3: CASSLLLASEITGELFF
size: -; D: -; V: TRBV6-1; J: TRBJ1-5; DNA: TGTGCCAGCAGTGTCCGGGGGGGGGCGCATCCTAATCAGCCCCAGCATTTT; CDR3: CASSVRGGAHPNQPQHF
size: few; D: TRBD2; V: TRBV5-1; J: TRBJ2-7; DNA: TGCGCCAGCAGCTGGACTAGCGGGAGTAGGGACGAGCAGTACTTC; CDR3: CASSWTSGSRDEQYF
size: -; D: -; V: TRBV18; J: TRBJ1-3; DNA: TGTGCCAGCTCACTTGAAACAGGTCCCGGAAACACCATATATTTT; CDR3: CASSLETGPGNTIYF
size: -; D: -; V: TRBV19; J: TRBJ2-7; DNA: TGTGCCAGTAGTATAGGGGGGACTCCCCTCGGCGAGCAGTACTTC; CDR3: CASSIGGTPLGEQYF
size: -; D: -; V: TRBV7-2; J: TRBJ2-7; DNA: TGTGCCAGCAGCTTATCGGCTCGCATCTCCTACGAGCAGTACTTC; CDR3: CASSLSARISYEQYF
size: -; D: -; V: TRBV6-5; J: TRBJ1-5; DNA: TGTGCCAGCAGTTACGGGAGGGATCAGCCCCAGCATTTT; CDR3: CASSYGRDQPQHF
size: once; D: -; V: TRBV18; J: TRBJ2-5; DNA: TGTGCCAGCTCACCACCGGGGCAGGAAAGGGGGACCCAGTACTTC; CDR3: CASSPPGQERGTQYF
size: -; D: -; V: TRBV30; J: TRBJ1-1; DNA: TGTGCCTGGGGTCAGGGCACTGAAGCTTTCTTT; CDR3: CAWGQGTEAFF
size: -; D: -; V: TRBV5-5; J: TRBJ2-5; DNA: TGTGCCAGCAGCTTGGGACAGCAAGAGACCCAGTACTTC; CDR3: CASSLGQQETQYF
size: once; D: -; V: TRBV7-3; J: TRBJ2-3; DNA: TGTGCCAGCAGCTTAGGACGGGGAAGCACAGATACGCAGTATTTT; CDR3: CASSLGRGSTDTQYF
size: -; D: TRBD2; V: TRBV30; J: TRBJ2-1; DNA: TGTGCCTGGAGTCTCTTCCGGACTAGTCCGTACAATGAGCAGTTCTTC; CDR3: CAWSLFRTSPYNEQFF
size: -; D: TRBD1; V: TRBV7-2; J: TRBJ1-3; DNA: TGTGCCAGCAGCTCAGGGACAGGGCCTGGAAACACCATATATTTT; CDR3: CASSSGTGPGNTIYF
size: few; D: -; V: TRBV11-2; J: TRBJ2-3; DNA: TGTGCCAGCAGCTTAGACGACAACACAGATACGCAGTATTTT; CDR3: CASSLDDNTDTQYF
size: -; D: TRBD2; V: TRBV7-9; J: TRBJ2-3; DNA: TGTGCCAGCAGCTTCGGGGGGACAGATACGCAGTATTTT; CDR3: CASSFGGTDTQYF
size: -; D: -; V: TRBV9; J: TRBJ2-3; DNA: TGTGCCAGCAGCATGACCGGCGGGAGCACAGATACGCAGTATTTT; CDR3: CASSMTGGSTDTQYF
size: -; D: -; V: TRBV5-4; J: TRBJ2-1; DNA: TGTGCCAGCAGCTTCCGGGATGAGCAGTTCTTC; CDR3: CASSFRDEQFF
size: -; D: TRBD1; V: TRBV10-2; J: TRBJ2-5; DNA: TGCGCCAGCAGTAAACAGGGGCCGCAAGAGACCCAGTACTTC; CDR3: CASSKQGPQETQYF
size: -; D: -; V: TRBV7-9; J: TRBJ2-7; DNA: TGTGCCAGCAGCGGAAGAGGGGGTCGACCCCTATCTTTC; CDR3: CASSGRGGRPLSF
size: -; D: TRBD2; V: TRBV5-6; J: TRBJ2-1; DNA: TGTGCCAGCAGCTTGGCCGGGACTAGGGTAGACAATGAGCAGTTCTTC; CDR3: CASSLAGTRVDNEQFF
size: -; D: -; V: TRBV19; J: TRBJ2-1; DNA: TGTGCCAGTAGTATAGTGGGGTCCTACAATGAGCAGTTCTTC; CDR3: CASSIVGSYNEQFF
size: once; D: TRBD2; V: TRBV29-1; J: TRBJ2-3; DNA: TGCAGCGTTGCCTCCAGCGGGAATCAAGATACGCAGTATTTT; CDR3: CSVASSGNQDTQYF